The text below deals with one T cell receptor beta chain. The sample holds a few counts of this clone. Its antigen specificity is not known. Base qualities are not at hand, and no much larger clone is one base apart. The data belong to a study of CD8+ T cells in alopecia areata (dated by TCRdb to 2016 to 2019). Turning to the overall study: Treated patients were enrolled in an open-label pilot trial of oral tofacitinib, 5 to 10 mg twice daily, for moderate-to-severe alopecia areata. Patients received tofacitinib for 6 to 18 months and were then followed off drug for 6 months to check for delayed response and recurrence. For the treated patients, the SALT score, which quantifies what percentage of scalp surface area is affected, served as the measure of disease severity. To study T cell clonal expansion in alopecia areata, the researchers applied high-throughput TCRbeta sequencing to both the C3H/HeJ mouse model and human patients. In humans, TCRbeta sequencing was performed on scalp tissue and on sorted CD4+ and CD8+ peripheral blood T cells from healthy controls and from patients with patchy or totalis/universalis alopecia areata. Biopsies were taken from tofacitinib-treated patients at baseline and again at 4 and 24 weeks into treatment, and several of those patients also had a later scalp biopsy. Clonality in the scalp was compared among normal scalp (n=4), patchy alopecia areata scalp (n=8), and alopecia totalis/universalis scalp (n=8). RNA was obtained with the PAXgene miRNA kit for fixed scalp, the miRNeasy kit for PBMCs, and the RNeasy kit for mouse skin. immunoSEQ multiplex PCR using 35 Vbeta forward primers and 13 Jbeta reverse primers was used to amplify TCRbeta CDR3 regions.

V lost 0 bases and J lost 7 bases, and the count of bases not matched to a germline gene is 10. The CDR3 sequence holds 17 residues, the cysteine and phenylalanine included. The DNA shown is the 51-base CDR3, in frame from base 1. Sequences ENHRY (CDR1) and SYGVKD (CDR2) are obtained from the germline V gene. This specimen's time point label, per the study, means: about 25 weeks on oral tofacitinib. The intended sense of this specimen's treatment or condition label: oral pan-JAK inhibitor, 5-10 mg twice daily. Peripheral blood and lesional scalp punch biopsies were obtained from patients with alopecia areata. PBMCs were isolated by density centrifugation and stained for CD3, CD4 and CD8, after which CD4+ and CD8+ T cells were sorted on a FACSAria. The library came from the immunoSEQ multiplex PCR assay. For TCR sequencing, RNA was extracted from every sample and reverse transcribed into cDNA to serve as template. First-strand cDNA was synthesized with SuperScript III using a 2:1 mix of oligo-dT and random hexamers. A synthetic immune receptor repertoire was used to gauge amplification bias, and whatever bias remained was removed computationally. The study's processing was this. After raw reads were preprocessed to remove errors, the CDR3 was defined following IMGT conventions as running from the conserved cysteine to phenylalanine. Clonality was computed by normalizing Shannon entropy by log2 of the number of productive unique TCRs and subtracting the result from 1. CD4 or CD8 identity of scalp clones was inferred by cross-referencing scalp TCRbeta sequences with sorted blood CD4 and CD8 repertoires. This immuneACCESS table, as held by TCRdb, lists in-frame sequences with V and J called but not all clones. Of the missing ones, under half trace to an unresolved V gene in checked studies; the others have no known cause. V, J and clone size are those of that table, while D and trimming were read from the DNA. This sample comprises over 70,000 clones, 60% to 70% of them detected only once. The biggest ten clones account for 23% of the sample.

General findings and caveats noted by the study authors: During tofacitinib treatment, many expanded lesional clones stuck around in both scalp and blood, and this persistence may partly explain why relapse happens after treatment is stopped. Tofacitinib significantly lowered scalp clonality and the number of expanded CD8+ clones among the top 100 scalp clones. Because the treated cohort was small and included a single nonresponder, larger studies are needed to assess links between baseline CD8+ expansion and response. Compared with normal scalp, lesional scalp had higher clonality and more expanded CD8+ clones, particularly in alopecia totalis/universalis, a pattern that suggests antigenic drive. Unlike mouse skin, where gammadelta T cells dominate, normal human skin contains resident alphabeta T cells that get sequenced too, which complicates analysis of the scalp TCR repertoire. Shared TCR sequences between patients were less evident than in mice, which may be partly attributable to HLA diversity in the patient population.

Sequencing used CD8+ T cells sorted from blood, obtained at week 24, from a patient treated with tofacitinib. This chain is built from TRBV10-3 and TRBJ1-2, and 11 junctional nucleotides match TRBD1. This sequence was found in a human donor with alopecia areata. The sequenced DNA: TGTGCCATCAGTGAGTCGATTGGAGGACAGGGGGCGTTTGGCTACACCTTC. Translated, it reads CAISESIGGQGAFGYTF.